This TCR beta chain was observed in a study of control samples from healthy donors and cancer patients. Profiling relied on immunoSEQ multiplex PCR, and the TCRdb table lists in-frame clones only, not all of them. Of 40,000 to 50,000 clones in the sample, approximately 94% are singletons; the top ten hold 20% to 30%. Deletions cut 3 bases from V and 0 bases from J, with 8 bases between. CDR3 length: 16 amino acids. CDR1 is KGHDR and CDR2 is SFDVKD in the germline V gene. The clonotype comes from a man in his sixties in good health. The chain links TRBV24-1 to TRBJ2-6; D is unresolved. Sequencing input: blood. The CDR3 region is CATSDPTDSGANVLTF. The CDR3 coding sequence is TGTGCCACCAGTGATCCGACGGACTCTGGGGCCAACGTCCTGACTTTC.